This T cell receptor (beta chain) was captured in a study of T cell responses to AZD1222 COVID-19 vaccine. Study-wide background: Second-dose groups at about 4 or about 12 weeks were pooled.

This table comes from immunoSEQ multiplex PCR, and its TCRdb copy is limited to in-frame clones, with some not included. This sample carries about 120,000 clones, approximately 88% of them seen once, and the ten largest clones take over 3%. Germline V gives CDR1 MDHEN, CDR2 SYDVKM. V dropped 5 bases and J dropped 5 bases, with 15 bases sitting between them. The CDR3 runs 14 residues. Sequencing was performed on peripheral blood, taken on day 0 of AZD1222 vaccination. The receptor's source is an adult in good health. The chain combines TRBV28 with TRBJ1-2, with TRBD1 as a possible D gene (5 bases). This chain's CDR3 is CASSEPVGRYGYTF. In DNA, the CDR3 is TGTGCCAGCAGTGAGCCGGTGGGGCGGTATGGCTACACCTTC.